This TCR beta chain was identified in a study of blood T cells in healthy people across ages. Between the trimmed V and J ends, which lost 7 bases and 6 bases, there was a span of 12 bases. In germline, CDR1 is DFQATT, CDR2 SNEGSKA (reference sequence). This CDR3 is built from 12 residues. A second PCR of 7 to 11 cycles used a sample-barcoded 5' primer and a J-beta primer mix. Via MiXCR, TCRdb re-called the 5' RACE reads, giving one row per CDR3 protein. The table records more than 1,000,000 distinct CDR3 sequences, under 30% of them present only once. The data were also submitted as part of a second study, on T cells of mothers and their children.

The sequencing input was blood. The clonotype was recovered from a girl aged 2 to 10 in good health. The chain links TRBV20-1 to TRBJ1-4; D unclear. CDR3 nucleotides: TGCAGTGTACGGACGACCGATGAAAAACTGTTTTTT. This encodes CSVRTTDEKLFF.